This T cell receptor beta chain comes out of a study of blood T cell repertoires in COVID-19. The assay was immunoSEQ multiplex PCR, and TCRdb's table has in-frame clones only and misses some. Among 70,000 to 80,000 clones listed, roughly 89% were seen once. Germline values: CDR1 SGHTA, CDR2 FQGNSA. The CDR3 sequence runs 12 residues, both termini included. Concerning this clone: Here the CDR3 omits its conserved ending phenylalanine or tryptophan, so a read error is the likely source. No DNA is shown, since the ends of the CDR3 on it are uncertain; the CDR3 is the one TCRdb lists.

The chain links TRBV7-2 to TRBJ2-3; the table gives TRBD2 as D, unverified against the DNA. Sample: peripheral blood. This clonotype originated in a human donor in a cohort sampled during active COVID-19. The CDR3 sequence is CASSLERGGLVA.